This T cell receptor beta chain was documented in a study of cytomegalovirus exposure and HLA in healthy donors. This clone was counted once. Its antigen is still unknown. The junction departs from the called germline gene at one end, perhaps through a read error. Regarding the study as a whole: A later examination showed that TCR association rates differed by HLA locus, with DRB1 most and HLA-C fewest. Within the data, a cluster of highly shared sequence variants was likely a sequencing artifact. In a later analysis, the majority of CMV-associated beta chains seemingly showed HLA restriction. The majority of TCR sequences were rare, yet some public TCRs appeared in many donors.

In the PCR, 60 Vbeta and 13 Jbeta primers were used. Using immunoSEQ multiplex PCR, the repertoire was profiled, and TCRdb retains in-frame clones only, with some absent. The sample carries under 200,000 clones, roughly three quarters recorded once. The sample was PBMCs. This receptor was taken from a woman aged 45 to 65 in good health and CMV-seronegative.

The CDR3 DNA reads TGTTCCAGCAGCTTATGGGGGGGACGGGCCCCTAACTATGGCTACACCTTC. It translates to CSSSLWGGRAPNYGYTF. The gene calls are TRBV7-9 and TRBJ1-2; perhaps TRBD1 as D (5 bases). Per the germline V gene, CDR1 is SEHNR and CDR2 is FQNEAQ (reference sequence). This CDR3 contains 17 residues.